This T cell receptor beta chain comes out of a study of blood T cells in healthy people across ages. Overall study context: Per two T cells, template switching captured roughly one barcoded beta molecule.

Sample donors were healthy Caucasian individuals that came from Russia, aged roughly 6 to 100. CDR3 size: 13 residues. V dropped 5 bases and J dropped 6 bases, with 14 bases sitting between them. Germline V gene data show CDR1 as SNHLY and CDR2 as FYNNEI. Alongside a J-beta primer mix, a sample-barcoded 5' primer served in a second PCR lasting about 7 to 11 cycles. Every cDNA molecule bore a tag from a template-switch adaptor containing 12 random nucleotides. All samples yielded 2.5 million or more CDR3-containing paired-end reads. TCRdb independently ran MiXCR on the 5' RACE reads; one entry per CDR3 protein. The profile shows about a million distinct CDR3 sequences, roughly half of them singletons.

This receptor was taken from a woman aged 55-69 years in good health. V is TRBV2 and J is TRBJ2-7; TRBD2 might be the D (5 bases). Specimen: blood. The CDR3 region has the DNA TGTGCCAGCAGTCCCCCCGGGGTCAGCGAGCAGTACTTC. This gives the protein CASSPPGVSEQYF.